The entry below describes one TCR beta chain. Its antigen is not known. In donors with ophthalmopathy, activity was moderate-to-severe, with CAS ≥3, NOSPECS ≥4 and duration under 3 months. The evidence that diagnosis relied on was clinical symptoms, serum thyroxine, TRAb, thyroid ultrasound and orbital computed tomography. The V end was cut by 6 bases, the J end by 2 bases, with 11 bases between. The germline gives CDR1 MDHEN, CDR2 SYDVKM. The CDR3 runs to 14 residues. The source of the sample is a study of Graves' ophthalmopathy and Graves' hyperthyroidism. The wider study: Untreated patients at initial diagnosis provided peripheral blood.

General study results and limits: The majority of expanded thyroid clonotypes above 0.001 frequency also occurred in blood.

RNA served as the template for amplifying TCR beta CDR3 regions. Investigators did first-round RT-PCR with HTBI primers, then second-round multiplex PCR. TCRdb reprocessed the multiplex PCR reads via MiXCR and lists one record per CDR3 protein. The sample yields 300,000 to 350,000 distinct CDR3 sequences, roughly 16% seen once. The rearrangement joins TRBV28 to TRBJ1-5; D gene uncertain. This receptor was taken from an adult man with Graves' ophthalmopathy. The source material was peripheral blood. The CDR3 DNA follows: TGTGCCAGCAGGATAGGGTTTGGCAATCAGCCCCAGCATTTT. Its translation: CASRIGFGNQPQHF.